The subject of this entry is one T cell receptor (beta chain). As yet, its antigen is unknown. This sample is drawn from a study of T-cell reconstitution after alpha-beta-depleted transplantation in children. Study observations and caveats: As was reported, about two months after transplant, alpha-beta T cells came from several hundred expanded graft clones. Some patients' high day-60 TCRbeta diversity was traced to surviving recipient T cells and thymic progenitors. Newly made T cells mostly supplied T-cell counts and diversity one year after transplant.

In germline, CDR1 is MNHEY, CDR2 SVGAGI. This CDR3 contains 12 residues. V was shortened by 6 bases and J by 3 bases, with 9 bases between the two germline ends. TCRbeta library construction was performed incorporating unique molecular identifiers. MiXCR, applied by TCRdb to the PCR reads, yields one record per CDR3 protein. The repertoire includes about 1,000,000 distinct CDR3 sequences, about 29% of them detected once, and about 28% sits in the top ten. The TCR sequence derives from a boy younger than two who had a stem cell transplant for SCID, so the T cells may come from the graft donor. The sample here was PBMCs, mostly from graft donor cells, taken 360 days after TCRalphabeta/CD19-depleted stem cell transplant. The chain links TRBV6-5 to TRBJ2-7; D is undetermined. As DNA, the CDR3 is TGTGCCAGCAGGGGGATACTCTACGAGCAGTACTTC. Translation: CASRGILYEQYF.